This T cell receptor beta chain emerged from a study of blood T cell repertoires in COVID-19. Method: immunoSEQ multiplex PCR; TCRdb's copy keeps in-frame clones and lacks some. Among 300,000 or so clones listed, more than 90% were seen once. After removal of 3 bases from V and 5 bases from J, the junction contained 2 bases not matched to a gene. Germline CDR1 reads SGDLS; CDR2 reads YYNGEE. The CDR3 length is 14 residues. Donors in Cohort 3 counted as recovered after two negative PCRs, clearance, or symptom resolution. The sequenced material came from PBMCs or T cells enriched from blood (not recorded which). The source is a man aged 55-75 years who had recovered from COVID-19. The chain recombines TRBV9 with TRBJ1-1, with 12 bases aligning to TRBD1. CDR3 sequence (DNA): TGTGCCAGCAGCGGGGGACAGGGGGCTACTGAAGCTTTCTTT. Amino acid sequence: CASSGGQGATEAFF. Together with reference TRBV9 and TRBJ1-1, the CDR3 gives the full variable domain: DSGVTQTPKHLITATGQRVTLRCSPRSGDLSVYWYQQSLDQGLQFLIQYYNGEERAKGNILERFSAQQFPDLHSELNLSSLELGDSALYFCASSGGQGATEAFFGQGTRLTVV.